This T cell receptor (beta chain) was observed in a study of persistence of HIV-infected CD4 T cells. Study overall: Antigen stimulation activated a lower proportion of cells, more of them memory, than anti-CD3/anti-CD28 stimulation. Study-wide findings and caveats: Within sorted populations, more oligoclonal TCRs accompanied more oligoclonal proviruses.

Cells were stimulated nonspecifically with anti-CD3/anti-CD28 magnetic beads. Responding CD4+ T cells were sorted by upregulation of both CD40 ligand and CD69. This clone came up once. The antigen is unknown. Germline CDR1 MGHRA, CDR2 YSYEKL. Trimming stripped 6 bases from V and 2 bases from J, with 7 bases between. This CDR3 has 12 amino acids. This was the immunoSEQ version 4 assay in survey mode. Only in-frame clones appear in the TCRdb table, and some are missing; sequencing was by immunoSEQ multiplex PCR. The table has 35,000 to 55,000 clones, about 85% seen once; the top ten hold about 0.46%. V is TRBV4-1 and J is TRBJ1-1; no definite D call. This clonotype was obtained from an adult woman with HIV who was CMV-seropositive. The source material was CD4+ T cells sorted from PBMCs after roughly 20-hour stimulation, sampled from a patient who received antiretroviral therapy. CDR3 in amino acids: CASRGSNTEAFF. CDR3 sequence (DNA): TGCGCCAGCAGGGGGAGTAACACTGAAGCTTTCTTT.